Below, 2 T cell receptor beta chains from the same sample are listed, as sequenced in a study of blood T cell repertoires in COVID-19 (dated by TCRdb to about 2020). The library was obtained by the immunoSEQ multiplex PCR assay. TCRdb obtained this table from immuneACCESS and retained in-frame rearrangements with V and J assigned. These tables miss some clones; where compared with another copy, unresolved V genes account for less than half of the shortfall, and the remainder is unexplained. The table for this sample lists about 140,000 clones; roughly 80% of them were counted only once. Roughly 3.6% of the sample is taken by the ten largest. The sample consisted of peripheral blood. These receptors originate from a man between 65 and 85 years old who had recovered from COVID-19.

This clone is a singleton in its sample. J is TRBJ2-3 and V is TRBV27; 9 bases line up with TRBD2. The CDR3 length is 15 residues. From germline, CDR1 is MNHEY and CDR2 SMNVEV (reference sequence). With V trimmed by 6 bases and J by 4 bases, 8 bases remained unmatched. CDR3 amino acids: CASSPSGRRSDTQYF. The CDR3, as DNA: TGTGCCAGCAGCCCCAGCGGGAGGAGGTCAGATACGCAGTATTTT.

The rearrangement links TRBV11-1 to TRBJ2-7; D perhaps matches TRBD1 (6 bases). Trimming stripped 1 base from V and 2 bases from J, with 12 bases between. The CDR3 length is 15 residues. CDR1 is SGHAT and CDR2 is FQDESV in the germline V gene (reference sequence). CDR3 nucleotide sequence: TGTGCCAGCAGCTTAGAGACAGGACTGGCCTACGAGCAGTACTTC. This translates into CASSLETGLAYEQYF.